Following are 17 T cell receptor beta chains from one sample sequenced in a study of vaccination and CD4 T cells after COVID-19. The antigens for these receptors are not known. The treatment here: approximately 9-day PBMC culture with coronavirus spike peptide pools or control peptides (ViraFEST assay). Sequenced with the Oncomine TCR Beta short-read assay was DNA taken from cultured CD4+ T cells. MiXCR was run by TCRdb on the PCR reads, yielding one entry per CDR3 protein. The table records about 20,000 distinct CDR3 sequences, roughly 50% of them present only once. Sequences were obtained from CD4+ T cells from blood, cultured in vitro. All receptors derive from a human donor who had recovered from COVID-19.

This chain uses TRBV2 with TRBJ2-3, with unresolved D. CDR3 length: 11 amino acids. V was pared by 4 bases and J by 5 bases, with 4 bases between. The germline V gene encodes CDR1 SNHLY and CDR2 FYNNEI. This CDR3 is CASSVRDTQYF. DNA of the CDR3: TGTGCCAGCAGTGTAAGAGATACGCAGTATTTT.

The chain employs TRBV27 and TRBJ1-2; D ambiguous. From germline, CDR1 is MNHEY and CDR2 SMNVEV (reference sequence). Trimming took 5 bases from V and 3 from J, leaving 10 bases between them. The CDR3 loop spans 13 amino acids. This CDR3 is CASSIKRDYGYTF. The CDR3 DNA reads TGTGCCAGCAGTATTAAGAGGGACTATGGCTACACCTTC.

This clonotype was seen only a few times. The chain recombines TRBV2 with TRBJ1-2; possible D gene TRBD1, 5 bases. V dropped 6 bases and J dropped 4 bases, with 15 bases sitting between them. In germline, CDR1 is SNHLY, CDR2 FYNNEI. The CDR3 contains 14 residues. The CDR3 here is CASSPGTGSYGYTF. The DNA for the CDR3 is TGTGCCAGCAGCCCCGGGACGGGAAGCTATGGCTACACCTTC.

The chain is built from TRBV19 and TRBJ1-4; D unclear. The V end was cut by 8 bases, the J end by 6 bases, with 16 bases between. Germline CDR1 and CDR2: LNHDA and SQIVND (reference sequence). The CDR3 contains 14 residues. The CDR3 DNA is TGTGCCAGTGGGCGAGGCAGAGGGTATGAAAAACTGTTTTTT. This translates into CASGRGRGYEKLFF.

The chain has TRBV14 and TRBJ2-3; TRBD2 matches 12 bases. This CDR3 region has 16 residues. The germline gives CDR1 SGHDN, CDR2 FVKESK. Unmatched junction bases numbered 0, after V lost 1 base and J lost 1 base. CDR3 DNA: TGTGCCAGCAGCCAAGGACTAGCGGGGGGCACAGATACGCAGTATTTT. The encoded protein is CASSQGLAGGTDTQYF.

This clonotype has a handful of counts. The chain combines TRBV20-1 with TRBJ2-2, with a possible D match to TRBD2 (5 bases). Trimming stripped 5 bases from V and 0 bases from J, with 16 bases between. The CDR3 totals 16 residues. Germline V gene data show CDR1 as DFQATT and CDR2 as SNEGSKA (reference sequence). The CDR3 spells CSAAPWERPNTGELFF. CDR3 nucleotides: TGCAGTGCTGCTCCTTGGGAGCGTCCGAACACCGGGGAGCTGTTTTTT.

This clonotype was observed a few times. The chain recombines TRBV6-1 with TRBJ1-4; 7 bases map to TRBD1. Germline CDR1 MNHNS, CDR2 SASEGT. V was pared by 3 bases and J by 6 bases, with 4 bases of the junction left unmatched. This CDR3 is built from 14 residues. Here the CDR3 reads CASSDWRGHEKLFF. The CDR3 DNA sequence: TGTGCCAGCAGTGATTGGAGGGGGCATGAAAAACTGTTTTTT.

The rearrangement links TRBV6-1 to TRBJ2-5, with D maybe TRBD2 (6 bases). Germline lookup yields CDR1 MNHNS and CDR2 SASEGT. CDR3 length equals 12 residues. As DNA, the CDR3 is TGTGCTAGCCTCGGGAGCCGAGAGACCCAGTACTTC. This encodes CASLGSRETQYF.

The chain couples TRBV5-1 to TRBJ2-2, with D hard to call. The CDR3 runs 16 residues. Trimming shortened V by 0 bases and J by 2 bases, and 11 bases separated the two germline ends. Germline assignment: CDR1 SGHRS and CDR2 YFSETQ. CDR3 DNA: TGCGCCAGCAGCTTGGAGGGAAAGGGAAACACCGGGGAGCTGTTTTTT. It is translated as CASSLEGKGNTGELFF.

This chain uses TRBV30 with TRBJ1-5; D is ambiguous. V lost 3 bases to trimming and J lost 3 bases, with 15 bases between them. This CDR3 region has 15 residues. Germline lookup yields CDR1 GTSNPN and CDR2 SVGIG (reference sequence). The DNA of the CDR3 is TGTGCCTGGAGGGCAGGTAATTCCGCCAATCAGCCCCAGCATTTT. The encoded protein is CAWRAGNSANQPQHF.

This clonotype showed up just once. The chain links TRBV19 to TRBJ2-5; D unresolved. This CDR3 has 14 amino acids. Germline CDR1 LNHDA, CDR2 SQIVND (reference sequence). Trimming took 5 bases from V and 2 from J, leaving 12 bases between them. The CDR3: CASSLGTAQETQYF. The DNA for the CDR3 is TGTGCCAGTAGTCTCGGAACAGCACAAGAGACCCAGTACTTC.

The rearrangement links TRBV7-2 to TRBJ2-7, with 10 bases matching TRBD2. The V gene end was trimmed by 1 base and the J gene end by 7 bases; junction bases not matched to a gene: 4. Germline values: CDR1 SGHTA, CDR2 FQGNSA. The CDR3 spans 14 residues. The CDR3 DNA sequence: TGTGCCAGCAGCTTAGGGCTAGCGGGAGTTGAGCAGTACTTC. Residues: CASSLGLAGVEQYF. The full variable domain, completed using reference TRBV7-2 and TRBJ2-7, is GAGVSQSPSNKVTEKGKDVELRCDPISGHTALYWYRQSLGQGLEFLIYFQGNSAPDKSGLPSDRFSAERTGGSVSTLTIQRTQQEDSAVYLCASSLGLAGVEQYFGPGTRLTVT.

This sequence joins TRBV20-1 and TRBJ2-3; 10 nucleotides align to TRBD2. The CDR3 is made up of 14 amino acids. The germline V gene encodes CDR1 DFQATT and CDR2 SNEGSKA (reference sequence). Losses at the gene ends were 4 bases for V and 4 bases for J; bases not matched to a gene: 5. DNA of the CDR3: TGCAGTGCTATCTCAGCGGGAGGGTCAGATACGCAGTATTTT. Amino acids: CSAISAGGSDTQYF.

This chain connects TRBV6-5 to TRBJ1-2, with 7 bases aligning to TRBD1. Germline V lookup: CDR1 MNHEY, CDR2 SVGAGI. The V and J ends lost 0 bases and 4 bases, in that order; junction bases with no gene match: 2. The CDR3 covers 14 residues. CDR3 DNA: TGTGCCAGCAGTTACTCCGGGACAGTCTATGGCTACACCTTC. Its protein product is CASSYSGTVYGYTF.

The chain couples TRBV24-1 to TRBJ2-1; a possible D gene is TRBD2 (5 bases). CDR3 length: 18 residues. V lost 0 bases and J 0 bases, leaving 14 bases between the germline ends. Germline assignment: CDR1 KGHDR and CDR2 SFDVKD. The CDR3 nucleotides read TGTGCCACCAGTGATTTGCTCCCCACGGGGAGCTCCTACAATGAGCAGTTCTTC. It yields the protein CATSDLLPTGSSYNEQFF.

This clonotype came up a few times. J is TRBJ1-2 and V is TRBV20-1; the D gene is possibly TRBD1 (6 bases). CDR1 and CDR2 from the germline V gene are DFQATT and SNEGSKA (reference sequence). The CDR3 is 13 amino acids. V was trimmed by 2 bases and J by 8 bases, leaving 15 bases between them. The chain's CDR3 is CSARRTGSGGYTF. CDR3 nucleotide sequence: TGCAGTGCTAGACGAACAGGGTCGGGGGGCTACACCTTC.

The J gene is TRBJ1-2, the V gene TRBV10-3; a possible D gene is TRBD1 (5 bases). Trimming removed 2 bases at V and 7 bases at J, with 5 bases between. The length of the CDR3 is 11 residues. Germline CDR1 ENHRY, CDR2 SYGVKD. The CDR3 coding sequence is TGTGCCATCAGTGAGGGGGCTGGCTACACCTTC. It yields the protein CAISEGAGYTF.